A single sample is the source of the 27 T cell receptor beta chains below, sequenced in a study of CD8+CD57+ T cells in acquired aplastic anemia. Sequencing involved patients with CD8+CD57+ cell expansion previously shown by flow cytometry. Genomic DNA, the template, was used for profiling of the TCR beta VDJ and CDR3. MiXCR, applied by TCRdb to the reads, yields one record per CDR3 protein. The repertoire holds about 180,000 distinct CDR3 sequences, with about 44% as singletons. The sequenced sample consisted of sorted CD4+, CD8+, or CD8+CD57+ T cells (not recorded which) from PBMCs. These receptor sequences come from a human donor with aplastic anemia.

This clonotype showed up just once. V is TRBV10-1 and J is TRBJ1-1; 9 positions match TRBD1. V trimming: 8 bases; J trimming: 7 bases; junction bases outside the gene matches: 8. Germline V CDR1 and CDR2: WNHNN, SYGVQD (reference sequence). The CDR3 sequence is 13 residues long. The CDR3 spells CASQGTGPHEAFF. Here the CDR3 DNA reads TGCGCCAGCCAGGGGACAGGGCCGCATGAAGCTTTCTTT.

V gene TRBV20-1 combines with J gene TRBJ1-1; 10 positions match TRBD1. Germline-derived CDR1 and CDR2 are DFQATT and SNEGSKA (reference sequence). CDR3 size: 16 residues. V shed 2 bases, J shed 10 bases, and the junction held 16 bases outside the gene matches. CDR3 amino acids: CSARRAVVGDRGGAFF. CDR3 nucleotide sequence: TGCAGTGCTAGACGTGCGGTAGTAGGGGACAGGGGCGGAGCTTTCTTT.

This clonotype has ten or more counts. The rearrangement uses TRBV20-1 and TRBJ1-6; TRBD1 matches at 7 bases. Unmatched junction bases numbered 7, after V lost 6 bases and J lost 5 bases. CDR3 length: 14 residues. Germline CDR1 and CDR2: DFQATT and SNEGSKA (reference sequence). In nucleotides, the CDR3 is TGCAGTGCGGACCGGGACAGAGATAATTCACCCCTCCACTTT. This encodes CSADRDRDNSPLHF.

This clonotype was seen at least ten times. This rearrangement joins TRBV12-3 or TRBV12-4 to TRBJ2-7; D could derive from TRBD1 or TRBD2 (5 bases each). The ends were cut back, 6 bases at V and 2 bases at J, with 20 bases in the middle. The CDR3 is 16 residues long. CDR3 nucleotides: TGTGCCAGCAGCCTCACATCGGGACCGGGTACCTACGAGCAGTACTTC. Residues: CASSLTSGPGTYEQYF.

The gene calls are TRBV29-1 and TRBJ2-7, with D possibly matching TRBD2 (6 bases). V was cut by 4 bases and J by 1 base, with 11 bases left in between. This CDR3 region has 13 residues. The germline V gene has CDR1 SQVTM and CDR2 ANQGSEA. The CDR3 region is CSVAGEESYEQYF. The CDR3 coding sequence is TGCAGCGTTGCGGGAGAGGAGTCCTACGAGCAGTACTTC.

The rearrangement links TRBV19 to TRBJ1-1, with D possibly matching TRBD1 (6 bases). In germline, CDR1 is LNHDA, CDR2 SQIVND (reference sequence). This CDR3 has 15 residues. Trimming cost V 1 base and J 0 bases, with 9 bases left between them. The CDR3 nucleotides are TGTGCCAGTAGTATAGGAAGGGGGGTGAACACTGAAGCTTTCTTT. This gives the protein CASSIGRGVNTEAFF.

This clonotype was picked up many times. This sequence joins TRBV5-1 and TRBJ2-1; D might be TRBD1 (5 bases). This CDR3 contains 14 residues. CDR1 is SGHRS and CDR2 is YFSETQ in the germline V gene. V was shortened by 1 base and J by 4 bases, with 9 bases between the two germline ends. The CDR3 reads CASSLTDRYNEQFF. The DNA of the CDR3 is TGCGCCAGCAGCTTGACAGACAGATACAATGAGCAGTTCTTC.

This chain uses TRBV7-8 with TRBJ1-5; D unresolved. V was trimmed by 1 base and J by 5 bases, leaving 9 bases between them. Germline CDR1 is SGHVS and CDR2 is FQNEAQ. CDR3 length equals 14 residues. The CDR3 sequence: CASSLDPRDQPQHF. CDR3 nucleotide sequence: TGTGCCAGCAGCTTAGATCCCAGAGATCAGCCCCAGCATTTT.

The rearrangement uses TRBV18 and TRBJ1-4; 10 bases are a match to TRBD1. The trim removed 6 bases at V and 7 bases at J, leaving 2 bases unmatched. The CDR3 is 13 amino acids. The germline gives CDR1 KGHSH, CDR2 LQKENI. The CDR3 region is CASSRDRGEKLFF. The CDR3 nucleotides are TGTGCCAGCTCGCGGGACAGGGGTGAAAAACTGTTTTTT. Variable domain in full (rest from reference TRBV18 and TRBJ1-4): NAGVMQNPRHLVRRRGQEARLRCSPMKGHSHVYWYRQLPEEGLKFMVYLQKENIIDESGMPKERFSAEFPKEGPSILRIQQVVRGDSAAYFCASSRDRGEKLFFGSGTQLSVL.

The chain joins TRBV6-1 to TRBJ2-7; TRBD1 might be the D (6 bases). The CDR3 has 13 residues. CDR1 and CDR2 (germline): MNHNS, SASEGT. The V and J ends lost 7 bases and 3 bases respectively, with 13 bases between them. Here the CDR3 reads CASTTTGHYEQYF. The CDR3 DNA reads TGTGCCAGCACCACGACAGGTCACTACGAGCAGTACTTC.

A word on this clonotype: Mismatch with germline at one junction end may stem from a read error. The rearrangement links TRBV7-3 to TRBJ2-5; D perhaps matches TRBD1 (6 bases). Germline-derived CDR1 and CDR2 are SGHTA and FQGTGA. The CDR3 has 15 residues. The CDR3 sequence: CASSLTPGQQETQYF. In DNA form, the CDR3 reads TGTGCCAGCAGCCTAACCCCCGGACAGCAAGAGACCCAGTACTTC. The complete variable domain, with remaining parts taken from reference TRBV7-3 and TRBJ2-5, reads GAGVSQTPSNKVTEKGKYVELRCDPISGHTALYWYRQSLGQGPEFLIYFQGTGAADDSGLPNDRFFAVRPEGSVSTLKIQRTERGDSAVYLCASSLTPGQQETQYFGPGTRLLVL.

This chain connects TRBV11-1 to TRBJ2-2; 8 positions match TRBD1. CDR1 and CDR2 from the germline V gene are SGHAT and FQDESV (reference sequence). V trimming: 2 bases; J trimming: 6 bases; junction bases outside the gene matches: 8. The CDR3 sequence is 16 residues long. CDR3 coding DNA: TGTGCCAGCAGCTTACGGGGCAGGGGGCGGGCCGGGGAGCTGTTTTTT. It codes for CASSLRGRGRAGELFF.

The chain is built from TRBV10-3 and TRBJ2-5; D is possibly TRBD2 (6 bases). Germline V gives CDR1 ENHRY, CDR2 SYGVKD. V dropped 2 bases and J dropped 3 bases, with 13 bases sitting between them. There are 15 residues in the CDR3. CDR3 DNA sequence: TGTGCCATCAGTGAGCTCGCGGGGACGAAAGAGACCCAGTACTTC. Translation: CAISELAGTKETQYF.

This clonotype was detected many times. J is TRBJ2-7 and V is TRBV19; D gene ambiguous. Looked up from germline, CDR1 is LNHDA and CDR2 is SQIVND (reference sequence). This CDR3 contains 13 residues. The V gene lost 6 bases and the J gene lost 0 bases, with 9 bases spanning the gap. This CDR3 reads CASSPPSSYEQYF. The CDR3 nucleotides read TGTGCCAGTAGCCCGCCGAGCTCCTACGAGCAGTACTTC. The whole variable domain, remainder taken from reference TRBV19 and TRBJ2-7, is DGGITQSPKYLFRKEGQNVTLSCEQNLNHDAMYWYRQDPGQGLRLIYYSQIVNDFQKGDIAEGYSVSREKKESFPLTVTSAQKNPTAFYLCASSPPSSYEQYFGPGTRLTVT.

This clonotype was seen repeatedly, ten times or more. This chain joins TRBV5-5 and TRBJ2-7; 10 positions agree with TRBD1. The V segment lost 4 bases and the J segment 0 bases; nucleotides outside the gene matches: 4. The CDR3 spans 15 residues. The germline V gene has CDR1 SGHKS and CDR2 YYEKEE (reference sequence). The CDR3 nucleotides are TGTGCCAGCAGCCAATGGACAGGGGGCTCCTACGAGCAGTACTTC. It codes for CASSQWTGGSYEQYF.

The rearrangement links TRBV29-1 to TRBJ2-4; D is unresolved. V dropped 1 base and J dropped 0 bases, with 4 bases sitting between them. From germline, CDR1 is SQVTM and CDR2 ANQGSEA. The CDR3 runs to 13 residues. CDR3 loop: CSVEGVAKNIQYF. The CDR3 coding sequence is TGCAGCGTTGAAGGAGTAGCCAAAAACATTCAGTACTTC. Looking up the rest from reference TRBV29-1 and TRBJ2-4 gives the full variable domain: SAVISQKPSRDICQRGTSLTIQCQVDSQVTMMFWYRQQPGQSLTLIATANQGSEATYESGFVIDKFPISRPNLTFSTLTVSNMSPEDSSIYLCSVEGVAKNIQYFGAGTRLSVL.

This chain connects TRBV19 to TRBJ1-5, with no clear D. The CDR3 is made up of 13 amino acids. The germline V gene encodes CDR1 LNHDA and CDR2 SQIVND (reference sequence). The V gene lost 2 bases and the J gene lost 4 bases, with 6 bases spanning the gap. The CDR3 protein is CASSINENQPQHF. Written as DNA, the CDR3 is TGTGCCAGTAGTATAAACGAGAATCAGCCCCAGCATTTT.

V is TRBV7-8 and J is TRBJ2-5, with TRBD2 matching 12 bases. The CDR3 is 16 amino acids. Germline loops: CDR1 SGHVS, CDR2 FQNEAQ. V was pared by 6 bases and J by 3 bases, with 8 bases of the junction left unmatched. The CDR3, as DNA: TGTGCCAGCAGACCCATCCGGACTAGCGGGGAAGAGACCCAGTACTTC. Amino acids: CASRPIRTSGEETQYF.

This clonotype was seen a single time. This chain uses TRBV2 with TRBJ2-7, with 7 bases fitting TRBD2. With V trimmed by 3 bases and J by 3 bases, 8 bases remained unmatched. This CDR3 is 15 amino acids long. The germline V gene encodes CDR1 SNHLY and CDR2 FYNNEI. CDR3 sequence reads: CASSETRGRSYEQYF. DNA of the CDR3: TGTGCCAGCAGTGAGACCCGCGGGAGAAGCTACGAGCAGTACTTC.

Ten or more counts support this clonotype. The chain recombines TRBV6-1 with TRBJ2-1; D not resolved. V was pared by 2 bases and J by 0 bases, with 5 bases between. CDR1 is MNHNS, CDR2 SASEGT, per germline. The CDR3 has 14 amino acids. The CDR3 DNA is TGTGCCAGCAGTGAATGGGCCTCCTACAATGAGCAGTTCTTC. Its protein is CASSEWASYNEQFF.

In this sample, this clonotype turned up a few times. The rearrangement links TRBV5-1 to TRBJ1-3; a possible D gene is TRBD1 (5 bases). The CDR3 runs 16 residues. V dropped 0 bases and J dropped 2 bases, with 12 bases sitting between them. CDR1 and CDR2 from the germline V gene are SGHRS and YFSETQ. The CDR3 bases are TGCGCCAGCAGCTTGGGTCCAGGAGGGGCTGGAAACACCATATATTTT. Its translation: CASSLGPGGAGNTIYF.

The V gene is TRBV29-1, the J gene TRBJ1-1, with D tentatively TRBD1 (5 bases). V was clipped by 1 base and J by 4 bases, with 19 bases between them. This CDR3 comprises 16 residues. Germline-derived CDR1 and CDR2 are SQVTM and ANQGSEA. The CDR3 here is CSVEVGRAGGVTEAFF. The CDR3 DNA follows: TGCAGCGTTGAAGTGGGGAGGGCGGGGGGTGTCACTGAAGCTTTCTTT.

This clonotype came up many times. The chain uses TRBV20-1 and TRBJ1-2, with TRBD1 identical over 7 bases. V lost 4 bases to trimming and J lost 8 bases; unmatched junction nucleotides: 22. The CDR3 spans 17 residues. Germline CDR1 and CDR2: DFQATT and SNEGSKA (reference sequence). The CDR3 spells CSATVAGQPFLGSGYTF. CDR3 in DNA: TGCAGTGCTACCGTGGCGGGACAGCCTTTTTTGGGCTCCGGCTACACCTTC.

The V gene is TRBV10-3, the J gene TRBJ2-3, with 13 bases fitting TRBD2. The germline gives CDR1 ENHRY, CDR2 SYGVKD. The CDR3 is made up of 15 amino acids. Trimming at V came to 6 bases and at J to 3 bases, leaving 3 bases not matched to a gene. The CDR3 spells CAIRGLAGATDTQYF. Here the CDR3 DNA reads TGTGCCATCAGAGGACTAGCGGGGGCTACAGATACGCAGTATTTT.

J is TRBJ1-1 and V is TRBV29-1; a possible D gene is TRBD1 (5 bases). The CDR3 is made up of 14 amino acids. V was shortened by 6 bases and J by 4 bases, with 18 bases between the two germline ends. Germline V lookup: CDR1 SQVTM, CDR2 ANQGSEA. The CDR3 spells CSVGPQGLGTEAFF. Here the CDR3 DNA reads TGCAGCGTCGGACCTCAGGGTTTGGGCACTGAAGCTTTCTTT.

V usage is TRBV11-1 and J usage is TRBJ2-7; the match to TRBD2 covers 11 bases. CDR3 length: 16 amino acids. With 1 base clipped from V and 2 bases from J, the junction kept 4 bases outside the gene matches. CDR1 is SGHAT, CDR2 FQDESV, per germline (reference sequence). For the CDR3, the DNA is TGTGCCAGCAGCTTAGGGACTAGCGGGCTAACCTACGAGCAGTACTTC. Amino acid sequence: CASSLGTSGLTYEQYF.

In its sample, this clonotype was seen a few times. This sequence joins TRBV9 and TRBJ2-3, with unresolved D. The germline V and J ends were trimmed by 0 bases and 3 bases, with 8 bases remaining between them. The germline gives CDR1 SGDLS, CDR2 YYNGEE. The CDR3 has 14 residues. CDR3 sequence: CASSVDTSTDTQYF. The CDR3, as DNA: TGTGCCAGCAGCGTAGACACTTCAACAGATACGCAGTATTTT.